This T cell receptor (beta chain) was obtained from a study of shared clonotypes between healthy human individuals. CDR3 length equals 15 residues. With 7 bases removed from V and 8 bases from J, the gap between germline ends came to 21 bases. Germline CDR1 and CDR2: MDHEN and SYDVKM. TCRdb keeps only in-frame clones here, not all; method: immunoSEQ multiplex PCR. The sample records around 700,000 clones, about three quarters being singletons. This TCR was recovered from a woman in her 30s in good health. The sequenced sample consisted of memory CD4+ T cells sorted from blood. Subset defined: CD45RA-negative fraction. The chain carries TRBV28 and TRBJ2-1; D may be TRBD2 (6 bases). The CDR3 loop reads CASTNSGASVYEQFF. CDR3 nucleotide sequence: TGTGCCAGCACCAACTCTGGGGCTAGCGTCTATGAGCAGTTCTTC.